This TCR beta chain comes out of a study of blood T cells in healthy people across ages. A sample-barcoded 5' primer and a J-beta primer mix were used in a second PCR of roughly 7 to 11 cycles. A single record per CDR3 protein comes from TCRdb applying MiXCR to the 5' RACE reads. The top ten clones hold around 18% of a sample with roughly 500,000 distinct CDR3 sequences, about 25% of them seen once. This clonotype showed up just a few times. The sequence was collected from a woman aged 70-85 years in good health. The sequenced sample was blood.

The CDR3 DNA reads TGCAGCGTTGGGCCAGGGGGTTCGGATGGCTACACCTTC. The encoded protein is CSVGPGGSDGYTF. The V and J genes are TRBV29-1 and TRBJ1-2; 7 bases map to TRBD1. Germline CDR1 and CDR2: SQVTM and ANQGSEA. The V and J ends lost 4 bases and 6 bases, in that order; junction bases with no gene match: 8. There are 13 residues in the CDR3.